This TCR beta chain was found in a study of T cells in Graves' hyperthyroidism and ophthalmopathy. CDR3 length: 14 amino acids. Germline assignment: CDR1 SGHNT and CDR2 YENEEA. Trimming stripped 3 bases from V and 6 bases from J, with 9 bases between. RNA transcripts yielded amplified TCR beta CDR3 regions. The HTBI primer set drove a first-round RT-PCR of the TCR CDR3. One entry per CDR3 protein, called by TCRdb with MiXCR from the multiplex PCR reads. The data show 300,000 to 450,000 distinct CDR3 sequences, around 13% seen once. This clonotype has a count of ten or more. When ophthalmopathy did not progress within 18 months, Graves' hyperthyroidism was considered stable. Exclusions: uncontrolled infection, other autoimmune disease, pregnancy, lactation.

The chain recombines TRBV11-3 with TRBJ1-6; D is undetermined. This sequence was found in an older woman with Graves' hyperthyroidism. The sequencing sample was made of blood. The CDR3 DNA reads as TGTGCCAGCAGCTTCGGACTGAGTAATTCACCCCTCCACTTT. This sequence encodes CASSFGLSNSPLHF.